This TCR beta chain appears in the sequencing data of a study of OX40 agonist ivuxolimab in advanced cancers. This clone occurred a few times. V was clipped by 2 bases and J by 2 bases, with 16 bases between them. CDR3 length equals 17 residues. Germline CDR1 reads SGDLS; CDR2 reads YYNGEE. Clones were read by immunoSEQ multiplex PCR, and TCRdb kept only the in-frame ones, dropping some. Of roughly 50,000 clones listed, about 86% are singletons. The J gene is TRBJ2-2, the V gene TRBV9; TRBD2 is a possible D gene (6 bases). The source material was CD4+ or CD8+ T cells sorted from blood, sampled in a trial of the OX40 agonist ivuxolimab. The TCR sequence derives from an adult with an advanced solid tumor such as melanoma, head and neck, liver or kidney cancer. This CDR3 reads CASSVLGAGSNTGELFF. CDR3 DNA sequence: TGTGCCAGCAGCGTTTTAGGTGCGGGGTCCAACACCGGGGAGCTGTTTTTT.